The entry that follows covers one TCR beta chain sequence. What it binds is unknown. One entry per CDR3 protein, called by TCRdb with MiXCR from the reads. The sample holds hundreds of thousands of distinct CDR3 sequences, 30% to 40% seen once. This record belongs to a study of T cell repertoires in cytomegalovirus infection. Trimming removed 2 bases from V and 0 bases from J, with 10 bases in between. Germline CDR1 and CDR2: MNHEY and SVGEGT. This CDR3 has 15 amino acids. The chain joins TRBV6-2 or TRBV6-3 to TRBJ1-2; weak D call: TRBD1 (6 bases). The sample consisted of cultured PBMCs, taken from culture after CMV antigen stimulation. The TCR was taken from a human donor in good health (CMV status not recorded). Some clones in this sample may be carry-over from other donors' samples. CDR3 sequence: CASSYGQTSNYGYTF. The CDR3 coding sequence is TGTGCCAGCAGTTACGGACAGACCTCTAACTATGGCTACACCTTC.